This TCR beta chain was documented in a study of blood T cell repertoires in COVID-19. Study overall: PBMCs, B-cell-depleted T cells, or T cells were the source of the cDNA or gDNA that made up the material.

This CDR3 spans 16 amino acids. The ends were cut back, 4 bases at V and 4 bases at J, with 17 bases in the middle. The V gene's germline CDR1 is SNHLY and CDR2 FYNNEI. The assay was immunoSEQ multiplex PCR, and TCRdb's table has in-frame clones only and misses some. The data hold around 300,000 clones, with approximately 88% observed a single time. This clone came up once. The specimen sequenced was PBMCs or T cells enriched from blood (not recorded which). This rearrangement joins TRBV2 to TRBJ1-5; D might be TRBD1 (5 bases). This TCR derives from a woman aged 35 to 49 who had recovered from COVID-19. CDR3 sequence reads: CASSVAGFTGNQPQHF. Here the CDR3 DNA reads TGTGCCAGCAGTGTGGCAGGCTTCACAGGTAATCAGCCCCAGCATTTT.